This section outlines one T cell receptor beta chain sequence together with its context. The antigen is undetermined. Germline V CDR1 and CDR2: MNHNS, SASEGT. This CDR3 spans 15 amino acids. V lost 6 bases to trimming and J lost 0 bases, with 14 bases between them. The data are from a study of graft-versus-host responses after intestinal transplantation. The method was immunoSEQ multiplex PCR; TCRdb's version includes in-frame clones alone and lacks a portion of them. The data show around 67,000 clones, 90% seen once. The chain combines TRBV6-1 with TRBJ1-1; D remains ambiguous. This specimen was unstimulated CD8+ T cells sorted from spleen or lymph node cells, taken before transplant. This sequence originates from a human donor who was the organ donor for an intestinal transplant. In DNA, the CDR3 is TGTGCCAGCAGAGATTTAGACAATTTGAACACTGAAGCTTTCTTT. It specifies CASRDLDNLNTEAFF.